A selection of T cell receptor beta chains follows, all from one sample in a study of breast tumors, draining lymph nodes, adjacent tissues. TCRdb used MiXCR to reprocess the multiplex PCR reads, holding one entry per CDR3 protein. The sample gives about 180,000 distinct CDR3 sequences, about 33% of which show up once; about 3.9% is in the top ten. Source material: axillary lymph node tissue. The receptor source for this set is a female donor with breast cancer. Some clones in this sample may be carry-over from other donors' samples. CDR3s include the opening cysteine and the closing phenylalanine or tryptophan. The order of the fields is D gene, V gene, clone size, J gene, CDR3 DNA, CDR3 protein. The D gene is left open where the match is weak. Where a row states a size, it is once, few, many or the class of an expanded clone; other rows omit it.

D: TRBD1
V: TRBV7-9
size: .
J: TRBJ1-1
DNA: TGTGCCAGCAGCTTAGCGCAGTTGGGACAGGAAGCTTTCTTT
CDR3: CASSLAQLGQEAFF

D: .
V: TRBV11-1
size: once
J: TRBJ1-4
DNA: TGTGCCAGCAGCTTCCTTTTAGGCCTCCCTCGGGAAAAACTGTTTTTT
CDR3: CASSFLLGLPREKLFF

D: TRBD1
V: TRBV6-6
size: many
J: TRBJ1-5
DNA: TGTGCCAGCAGCCCCAGACAGGGAGGAAGGTATCAGCCCCAGCATTTT
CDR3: CASSPRQGGRYQPQHF

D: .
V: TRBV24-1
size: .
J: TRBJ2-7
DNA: TGTGCCACCAGGGGCGGTCGCGGGACCTACGAGCAGTACTTC
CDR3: CATRGGRGTYEQYF

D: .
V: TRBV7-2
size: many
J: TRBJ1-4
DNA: TGTGCCAGCAGCTTAGCTTGGAATGAAAAACTGTTTTTT
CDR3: CASSLAWNEKLFF

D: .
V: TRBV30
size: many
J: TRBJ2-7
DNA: TGTGCCTGGAGTGTTGACCGCTTGGACGAGCAGTACTTC
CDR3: CAWSVDRLDEQYF

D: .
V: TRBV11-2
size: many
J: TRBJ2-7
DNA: TGTGCCAGCAGCTTAGATCACGGGAGCCTCTACGAGCAGTACTTC
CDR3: CASSLDHGSLYEQYF

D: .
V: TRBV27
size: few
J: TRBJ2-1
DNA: TGTGCCAGCAGATTATATCCCCGATGGCCCGGGGGCAATGAGCAGTTCTTC
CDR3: CASRLYPRWPGGNEQFF

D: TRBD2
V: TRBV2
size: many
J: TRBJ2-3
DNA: TGTGCCAGCAGTGATGGTAGCGGGGGGATCTTACATACGCAGTATTTT
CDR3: CASSDGSGGILHTQYF

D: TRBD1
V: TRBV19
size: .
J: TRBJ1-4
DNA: TGTGCTCTATATTGGGGACAGGTTAATGAAAAACTGTTTTTT
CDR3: CALYWGQVNEKLFF

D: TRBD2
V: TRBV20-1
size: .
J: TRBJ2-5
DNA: TGCAGTGCGTATACTAGCGGGGGGCCCTACCAAGAGACCCAGTACTTC
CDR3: CSAYTSGGPYQETQYF

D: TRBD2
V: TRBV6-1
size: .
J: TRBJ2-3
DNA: TGTGCCAGCAGACCCGGGACTACCATAGTTACGCAGTATTTT
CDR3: CASRPGTTIVTQYF

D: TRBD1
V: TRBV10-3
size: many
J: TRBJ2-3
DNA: TGTGCCATCAGTGAAGGGACAGGGGGATTCACAGATACGCAGTATTTT
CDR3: CAISEGTGGFTDTQYF

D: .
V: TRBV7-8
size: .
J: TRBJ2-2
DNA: TGTGCCAGCAGCTCGAATAGAGTGGCCACCGGGGAGCTGTTTTTT
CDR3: CASSSNRVATGELFF

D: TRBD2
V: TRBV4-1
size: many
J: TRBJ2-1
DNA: TGCACCAGCAACCCAACCGGGACTAGCTTCGCTGAGCAGTTCTTC
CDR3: CTSNPTGTSFAEQFF

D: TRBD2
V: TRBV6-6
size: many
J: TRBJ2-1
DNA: TGTGCCAGCAGTTACGAGCGGGGGGGCGGAAATGAGCAGTTCTTC
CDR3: CASSYERGGGNEQFF

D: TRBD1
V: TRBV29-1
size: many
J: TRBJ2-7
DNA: TGCAGCGTGACCCGACAGGGGATCCCCTACGAGCAGTACTTC
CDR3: CSVTRQGIPYEQYF

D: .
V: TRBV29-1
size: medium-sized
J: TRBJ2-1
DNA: TGCAGCGTTGTTAGTATCGATGAGCAGTTCTTC
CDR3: CSVVSIDEQFF

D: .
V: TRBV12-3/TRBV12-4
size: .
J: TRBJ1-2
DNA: TGTGCCAGCAGTTTATGGGCAGGGGATTATCGAAAGAATGGCTACACCTTC
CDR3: CASSLWAGDYRKNGYTF

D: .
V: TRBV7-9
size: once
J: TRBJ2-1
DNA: TGTGCCAGCAGCCAGGTTATCAGGGCGTACAATGAGCAGTTCTTC
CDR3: CASSQVIRAYNEQFF

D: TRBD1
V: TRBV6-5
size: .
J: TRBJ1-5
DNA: TGTGCCAGCCGGCCGGGACAGGGGAATCAGCCCCAGCATTTT
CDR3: CASRPGQGNQPQHF

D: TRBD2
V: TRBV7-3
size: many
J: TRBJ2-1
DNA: TGTGCCAGCAGATTGGCGGGAGGCACCAATGAGCAGTTCTTC
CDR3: CASRLAGGTNEQFF

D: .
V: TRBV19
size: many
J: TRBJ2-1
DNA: TGTGCCAGTAGTATAGCTTCCTACAATGAGCAGTTCTTC
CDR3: CASSIASYNEQFF

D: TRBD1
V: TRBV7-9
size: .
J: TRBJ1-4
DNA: TGTGCCAGCAGCTGGGACAGGGGGACACACAATGAAAAACTGTTTTTT
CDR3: CASSWDRGTHNEKLFF

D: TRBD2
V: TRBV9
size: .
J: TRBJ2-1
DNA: TGTGCCAGCAGCGTAGCTATCGGGGGGACTCGATACAATGAGCAGTTCTTC
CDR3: CASSVAIGGTRYNEQFF

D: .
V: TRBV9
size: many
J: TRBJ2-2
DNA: TGTGCCAGCAGCACCGCCCAGGGTAACGGGGAGCTGTTTTTT
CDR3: CASSTAQGNGELFF

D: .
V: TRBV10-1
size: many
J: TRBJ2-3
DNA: TGCGCCAGCAGTGAGACCCCGTCTGGTACGCAGTATTTT
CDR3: CASSETPSGTQYF

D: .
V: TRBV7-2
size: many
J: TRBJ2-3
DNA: TGTGCCAGCAGCTTAGTGGGCGTCACCCGGGATACAGATACGCAGTATTTT
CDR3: CASSLVGVTRDTDTQYF

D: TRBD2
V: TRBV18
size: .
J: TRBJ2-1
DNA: TGTGCCAGCTCACCACAGGGTAGCGGGAGGCACAATGAGCAGTTCTTC
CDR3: CASSPQGSGRHNEQFF

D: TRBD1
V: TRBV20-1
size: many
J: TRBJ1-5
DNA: TGCAGTGCGTGGACAGGGTCTGGCAATCAGCCCCAGCATTTT
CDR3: CSAWTGSGNQPQHF

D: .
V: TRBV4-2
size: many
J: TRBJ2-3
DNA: TGTGCCAGCAGCCAAGACCGGGAAGATACGCAGTATTTT
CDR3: CASSQDREDTQYF

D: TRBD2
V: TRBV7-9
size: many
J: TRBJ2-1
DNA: TGTGCCAGCAGTTACAGCGGGAGACAAAACAATGAGCAGTTCTTC
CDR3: CASSYSGRQNNEQFF

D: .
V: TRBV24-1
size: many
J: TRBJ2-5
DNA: TGTGCCACCAGTGGTTTAGACCAAGAGACCCAGTACTTC
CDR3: CATSGLDQETQYF

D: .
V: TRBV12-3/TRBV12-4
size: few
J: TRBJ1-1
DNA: TGTGCCAGCAGTACCATTTACACTGAAGCTTTCTTT
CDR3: CASSTIYTEAFF

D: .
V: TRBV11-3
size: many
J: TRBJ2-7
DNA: TGTGCCAGCAGCCCACGGGTCGGGGGAATCGTCGAGCAGTACTTC
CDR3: CASSPRVGGIVEQYF

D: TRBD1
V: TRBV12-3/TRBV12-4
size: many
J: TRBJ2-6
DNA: TGTGCCAGCAGTTTACCCCCGGACAGGGGAAGCTCTGGGGCCAACGTCCTGACTTTC
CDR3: CASSLPPDRGSSGANVLTF

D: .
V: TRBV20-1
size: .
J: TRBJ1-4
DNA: TGCAGTGCTAGAGGGGGGGCGCCTAATGAAAAACTGCTCTTT
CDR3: CSARGGAPNEKLLF